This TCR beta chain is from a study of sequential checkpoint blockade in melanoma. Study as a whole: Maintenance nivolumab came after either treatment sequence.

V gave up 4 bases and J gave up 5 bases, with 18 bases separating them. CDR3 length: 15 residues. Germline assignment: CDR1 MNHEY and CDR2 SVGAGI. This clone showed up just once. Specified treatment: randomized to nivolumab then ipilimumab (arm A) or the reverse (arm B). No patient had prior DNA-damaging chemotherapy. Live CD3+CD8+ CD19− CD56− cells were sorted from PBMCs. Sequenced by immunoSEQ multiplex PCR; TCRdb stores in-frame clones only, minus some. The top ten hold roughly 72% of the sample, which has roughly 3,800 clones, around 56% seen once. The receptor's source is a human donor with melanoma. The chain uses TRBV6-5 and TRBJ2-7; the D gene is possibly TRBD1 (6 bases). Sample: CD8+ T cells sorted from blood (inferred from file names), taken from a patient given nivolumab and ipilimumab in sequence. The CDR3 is CASSSSVTGPDEQYF. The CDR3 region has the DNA TGTGCCAGCAGTTCCTCCGTCACAGGGCCGGACGAGCAGTACTTC.